Listed here are 26 T cell receptor beta chains from one sample, sequenced in a study of regulatory dendritic cells for organ transplantation. The data were produced by immunoSEQ multiplex PCR, yet TCRdb's version contains in-frame clones alone and is incomplete. Here the sample spans 26,000 or so clones, roughly 80% being singletons. The sequenced sample consisted of naive CD4+ T cells from blood. The sample's subset: CD45RA+ naive T cells. The receptors derive from a human donor in good health.

V usage is TRBV20-1 and J usage is TRBJ1-1, with TRBD1 as a possible D gene (6 bases). This CDR3 has 9 residues. CDR1 and CDR2 from the germline V gene are DFQATT and SNEGSKA (reference sequence). With 6 bases removed from V and 12 bases from J, the gap between germline ends came to 11 bases. CDR3 sequence (DNA): TGCAGTGCGGGGGGGACACCTTTCTTT. Amino acids: CSAGGTPFF.

V usage is TRBV2 and J usage is TRBJ2-5; 8 bases match TRBD2. The V and J ends lost 7 bases and 2 bases, in that order; junction bases with no gene match: 9. The CDR3 covers 15 residues. Germline CDR1 is SNHLY and CDR2 is FYNNEI. The CDR3 coding sequence is TGTGCCAGCACCGCCGGCGGGGGGCTTCAAGAGACCCAGTACTTC. Its translation: CASTAGGGLQETQYF. The entire variable domain, with the rest obtained from reference TRBV2 and TRBJ2-5, is as follows: EPEVTQTPSHQVTQMGQEVILRCVPISNHLYFYWYRQILGQKVEFLVSFYNNEISEKSEIFDDQFSVERPDGSNFTLKIRSTKLEDSAMYFCASTAGGGLQETQYFGPGTRLLVL.

The rearrangement uses TRBV6-5 and TRBJ2-1, with 7 bases fitting TRBD1. The V gene end was trimmed by 7 bases and the J gene end by 3 bases; junction bases not matched to a gene: 6. The length of the CDR3 is 14 residues. The germline V gene has CDR1 MNHEY and CDR2 SVGAGI. CDR3 nucleotide sequence: TGTGCCAGCACACAGGGGAATATCTACAATGAGCAGTTCTTC. Protein sequence: CASTQGNIYNEQFF.

The rearrangement links TRBV6-5 to TRBJ2-7, with D uncertain. Germline lookup yields CDR1 MNHEY and CDR2 SVGAGI. The CDR3 covers 11 residues. The V end was cut by 4 bases, the J end by 8 bases, with 9 bases between. CDR3 bases: TGTGCCAGCAGTTCTGTGCAGAAGCAGTACTTC. This encodes CASSSVQKQYF.

The rearrangement joins TRBV5-1 to TRBJ1-2; D call uncertain. Trimming left V 0 bases short and J 4 bases short, with 10 bases between. This CDR3 has 14 amino acids. Germline lookup yields CDR1 SGHRS and CDR2 YFSETQ. The CDR3 loop is CASSLGSRGYGYTF. CDR3 in DNA: TGCGCCAGCAGCTTGGGCAGCCGCGGCTATGGCTACACCTTC.

The chain combines TRBV4-2 with TRBJ1-4; a possible D gene is TRBD1 (6 bases). The CDR3 is 16 amino acids. The germline V gene has CDR1 LGHNA and CDR2 YNFKEQ. V dropped 0 bases and J dropped 5 bases, with 13 bases sitting between them. The CDR3 nucleotides read TGTGCCAGCAGCCAAGAACGGGGGGGCTGGAATGAAAAACTGTTTTTT. The encoded protein is CASSQERGGWNEKLFF.

Only a few counts were recorded for this clone. This chain connects TRBV19 to TRBJ1-1; D may be TRBD1 (5 bases). The germline CDR1 and CDR2 sequences are LNHDA and SQIVND (reference sequence). V gave up 2 bases and J gave up 1 base, with 5 bases separating them. The CDR3 runs 13 residues. The CDR3, as DNA: TGTGCCAGTAGTATACAGGGGAACACTGAAGCTTTCTTT. It is translated as CASSIQGNTEAFF.

This clone was recorded only once. This chain links TRBV6-1 with TRBJ2-7; D may be TRBD2 (6 bases). Between the trimmed V and J ends, which lost 3 bases and 0 bases, there was a span of 9 bases. CDR3 length: 14 amino acids. Germline CDR1 is MNHNS and CDR2 is SASEGT. CDR3 DNA sequence: TGTGCCAGCAGTGAGAGACTAGACTCCTACGAGCAGTACTTC. Translating it yields CASSERLDSYEQYF.

The chain recombines TRBV7-3 with TRBJ2-1; 8 nucleotides match TRBD2. V shed 3 bases, J shed 6 bases, and the junction held 10 bases outside the gene matches. Germline loops: CDR1 SGHTA, CDR2 FQGTGA. This CDR3 has 16 amino acids. Here the CDR3 reads CASSFRGGSAGNEQFF. CDR3 nucleotide sequence: TGTGCCAGCAGCTTTCGGGGGGGCTCTGCCGGCAATGAGCAGTTCTTC.

The chain couples TRBV6-1 to TRBJ1-6; D gene unclear. The V end lost 7 bases, the J end lost 5 bases, and 9 bases lay between the germline ends. The CDR3 runs to 13 residues. CDR1 is MNHNS and CDR2 is SASEGT in the germline V gene. Here the CDR3 reads CASKNNNNSPLHF. DNA for the CDR3: TGTGCCAGCAAAAACAACAATAATTCACCCCTCCACTTT.

This sequence joins TRBV10-3 and TRBJ2-1; 12 bases are shared with TRBD2. V shed 0 bases and J 6 bases; nucleotides not matched to a gene: 6. The CDR3 covers 17 residues. Germline V gene sequence: CDR1 ENHRY, CDR2 SYGVKD. CDR3 sequence (DNA): TGTGCCATCAGTGAGTCGGGGGCTAGCGGGGGGGCCAATGAGCAGTTCTTC. Amino acid sequence: CAISESGASGGANEQFF.

This clone was found once. The gene calls are TRBV5-5 and TRBJ1-3; D is undetermined. The CDR3 length is 18 residues. Germline V lookup: CDR1 SGHKS, CDR2 YYEKEE (reference sequence). The V gene lost 3 bases and the J gene lost 4 bases, with 23 bases spanning the gap. The CDR3 spells CASSSLPGGMFSGNTIYF. The CDR3, as DNA: TGTGCCAGCAGCTCGCTGCCAGGCGGGATGTTTTCAGGAAACACCATATATTTT.

The rearrangement links TRBV7-3 to TRBJ2-5; D possibly corresponds to TRBD1 (6 bases). The ends were cut back, 6 bases at V and 0 bases at J, with 11 bases in the middle. CDR1 and CDR2 from the germline V gene are SGHTA and FQGTGA. The CDR3 has 14 residues. For the CDR3, the DNA is TGTGCCAGCAGTACAGGGATAGACCAAGAGACCCAGTACTTC. It translates to CASSTGIDQETQYF.

The chain uses TRBV7-8 and TRBJ1-4; D perhaps matches TRBD1 (5 bases). The ends were cut back, 1 base at V and 8 bases at J, with 8 bases in the middle. The germline gives CDR1 SGHVS, CDR2 FQNEAQ. CDR3 size: 13 residues. The CDR3 nucleotides read TGTGCCAGCAGCTTAGATCGGGGGGAAAAACTGTTTTTT. Translated, it gives CASSLDRGEKLFF.

V is TRBV19 and J is TRBJ2-3; tentatively, D is TRBD1 (6 bases). V was cut by 2 bases and J by 0 bases, with 15 bases left in between. Germline CDR1 is LNHDA and CDR2 is SQIVND (reference sequence). There are 17 residues in the CDR3. The CDR3: CASSITVTTGSTDTQYF. CDR3 bases: TGTGCCAGTAGTATAACAGTTACTACAGGGAGCACAGATACGCAGTATTTT.

V gene TRBV27 combines with J gene TRBJ1-6; D remains unclear. The germline V gene has CDR1 MNHEY and CDR2 SMNVEV (reference sequence). CDR3 size: 11 residues. V was trimmed by 9 bases and J by 11 bases, leaving 11 bases between them. The CDR3 is CAREPGAPLHF. The CDR3 bases are TGTGCCAGAGAGCCAGGTGCACCCCTCCACTTT.

The CDR3 DNA reads as TGTGCCAGCAGCTACCCAGGGGATGACGGCACTGAAGCTTTCTTT. It encodes CASSYPGDDGTEAFF. The genes are TRBV7-9 and TRBJ1-1, with D maybe TRBD1 (6 bases). This CDR3 region has 15 residues. Germline V lookup: CDR1 SEHNR, CDR2 FQNEAQ (reference sequence). With 4 bases removed from V and 4 bases from J, the gap between germline ends came to 16 bases.

The CDR3 coding sequence is TGTGCCAGCTACTACCGAGCAGGGGGCAGCGACGAGCAGTACTTC. This encodes CASYYRAGGSDEQYF. This chain connects TRBV6-1 to TRBJ2-7, with 8 bases aligning to TRBD1. After removal of 8 bases from V and 5 bases from J, the junction contained 14 bases not matched to a gene. Looked up from germline, CDR1 is MNHNS and CDR2 is SASEGT. This CDR3 has 15 residues.

This chain connects TRBV6-1 to TRBJ2-1; tentative D call: TRBD2 (5 bases). Trimming removed 5 bases from V and 9 bases from J, with 11 bases in between. Per the germline V gene, CDR1 is MNHNS and CDR2 is SASEGT. This CDR3 region has 12 residues. The CDR3 DNA sequence: TGTGCCAGCAGTTCTGGACGGGGTGAGCAGTTCTTC. Protein product: CASSSGRGEQFF.

The rearrangement joins TRBV6-5 to TRBJ2-1; D is possibly TRBD2 (6 bases). The CDR3 is made up of 13 amino acids. CDR1 MNHEY and CDR2 SVGAGI come from the germline V gene. V dropped 6 bases and J dropped 4 bases, with 10 bases sitting between them. The CDR3 DNA sequence: TGTGCCAGCAGCGGGACTCGTTACAATGAGCAGTTCTTC. It yields the protein CASSGTRYNEQFF.

CDR3 in DNA: TGTGCCAGCAGTTACGGACAGGGGGGGACTGAAGCTTTCTTT. Amino acids: CASSYGQGGTEAFF. The gene calls are TRBV6-5 and TRBJ1-1, with 10 bases matching TRBD1. The CDR3 consists of 14 residues. V gave up 2 bases and J gave up 5 bases; unmatched junction bases: 2. Germline V gene sequence: CDR1 MNHEY, CDR2 SVGAGI.

The chain couples TRBV7-2 to TRBJ2-5, with D possibly matching TRBD2 (7 bases). V lost 3 bases and J lost 1, with 9 bases in between. The germline V gene has CDR1 SGHTA and CDR2 FQGNSA. The CDR3 is 14 residues long. In DNA form, the CDR3 reads TGTGCCAGCAGCTTGGGGGGGGCCCAAGAGACCCAGTACTTC. Its protein product is CASSLGGAQETQYF.

The genes are TRBV29-1 and TRBJ2-2; perhaps TRBD1 as D (6 bases). The CDR3 covers 14 residues. Germline V lookup: CDR1 SQVTM, CDR2 ANQGSEA. The V gene lost 7 bases and the J gene lost 0 bases, with 12 bases spanning the gap. This CDR3 is CSALDRSNTGELFF. The CDR3 DNA reads TGCAGCGCTCTCGACAGGTCGAACACCGGGGAGCTGTTTTTT.

The chain has TRBV5-4 and TRBJ1-4; D gene unclear. Trimming shortened V by 0 bases and J by 14 bases, and 14 bases separated the two germline ends. The CDR3 extends over 13 amino acids. CDR1 is SGHNT, CDR2 YYREEE, per germline (reference sequence). As DNA, the CDR3 is TGTGCCAGCAGCTTGGGGGAGTCTCGAGTTCTGTTTTTT. This encodes CASSLGESRVLFF.

Worth noting for this clone: Within the sample, other DNA sequences also encode this same CDR3. CDR3 sequence reads: CASSPVGVVDLRAFF. The CDR3 region has the DNA TGTGCCAGCTCACCTGTTGGTGTGGTCGACTTACGAGCTTTCTTT. The chain uses TRBV18 and TRBJ1-1; no reliable D call. The CDR3 length is 15 residues. Trimming removed 3 bases from V and 10 bases from J, with 21 bases in between. Looked up from germline, CDR1 is KGHSH and CDR2 is LQKENI.

The chain uses TRBV6-1 and TRBJ2-3; D gene ambiguous. CDR3 length: 13 amino acids. Trimming stripped 2 bases from V and 2 bases from J, with 5 bases between. Looked up from germline, CDR1 is MNHNS and CDR2 is SASEGT. The CDR3 DNA reads as TGTGCCAGCAGTGAACAATTCACAGATACGCAGTATTTT. The encoded protein is CASSEQFTDTQYF.